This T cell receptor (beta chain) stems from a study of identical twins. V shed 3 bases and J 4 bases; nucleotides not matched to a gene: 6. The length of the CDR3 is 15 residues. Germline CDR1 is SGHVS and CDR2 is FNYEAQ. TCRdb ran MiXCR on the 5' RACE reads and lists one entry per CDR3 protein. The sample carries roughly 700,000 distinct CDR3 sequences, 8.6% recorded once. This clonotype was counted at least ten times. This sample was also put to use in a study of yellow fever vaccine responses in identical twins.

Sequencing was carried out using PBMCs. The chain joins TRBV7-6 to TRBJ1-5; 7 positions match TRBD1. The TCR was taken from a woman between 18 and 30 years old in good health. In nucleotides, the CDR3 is TGTGCCAGCAGCTTCGGGACAGCGGGGAATCAGCCCCAGCATTTT. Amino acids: CASSFGTAGNQPQHF.